A selection of T cell receptor beta chains follows, all from one sample in a study of blood T cell repertoires in COVID-19. Generated by immunoSEQ multiplex PCR, the TCRdb table keeps only in-frame clones and is missing some. Here the sample spans some 140,000 clones, more than 75% being singletons. The specimen was peripheral blood. The receptors here all came from a man in his fifties or sixties with active COVID-19. Each CDR3 is given with its conserved first and last residue. The D gene is left open where the match is weak. Only part of the rows carry a size: once, few, many, or a class if the clone is expanded.

CDR3aa: CASSQGTSPDTQYF; CDR3nt: TGCGCCAGCAGCCAAGGGACTAGCCCAGATACGCAGTATTTT; j_gene: TRBJ2-3; d_gene: TRBD2; v_gene: TRBV4-1; abundance: .
CDR3aa: CASRPGTLNTGELFF; CDR3nt: TGTGCCAGCAGACCCGGGACTTTAAACACCGGGGAGCTGTTTTTT; j_gene: TRBJ2-2; d_gene: .; v_gene: TRBV6-5; abundance: .
CDR3aa: CASSAHRGLDSPLHF; CDR3nt: TGTGCCAGCAGCGCCCACAGGGGTTTGGATTCACCCCTCCACTTT; j_gene: TRBJ1-6; d_gene: TRBD1; v_gene: TRBV14; abundance: .
CDR3aa: CASSLRTGDSPLHF; CDR3nt: TGTGCCAGCAGCCTGCGGACAGGAGACTCACCCCTCCACTTT; j_gene: TRBJ1-6; d_gene: TRBD1; v_gene: TRBV7-9; abundance: .
CDR3aa: CASGSVTDTQYF; CDR3nt: TGTGCTAGTGGTTCAGTCACAGATACGCAGTATTTT; j_gene: TRBJ2-3; d_gene: .; v_gene: TRBV12-5; abundance: .
CDR3aa: CASSEDGQGTQHF; CDR3nt: TGTGCCAGCAGTGAAGACGGCCAGGGGACCCAGCATTTT; j_gene: TRBJ1-5; d_gene: .; v_gene: TRBV6-1; abundance: .
CDR3aa: CASGIREGYEQYF; CDR3nt: TGCGCCAGTGGGATAAGGGAGGGATACGAGCAGTACTTC; j_gene: TRBJ2-7; d_gene: TRBD2; v_gene: TRBV5-1; abundance: .
CDR3aa: CASSRGTTTEQFF; CDR3nt: TGTGCCAGTTCAAGAGGGACTACCACTGAGCAGTTCTTC; j_gene: TRBJ2-1; d_gene: TRBD2; v_gene: TRBV19; abundance: .
CDR3aa: CASSLTANTGELFF; CDR3nt: TGTGCCAGCAGCTTAACGGCGAACACCGGGGAGCTGTTTTTT; j_gene: TRBJ2-2; d_gene: .; v_gene: TRBV11-3; abundance: .
CDR3aa: CASSPNGRDYTEAFF; CDR3nt: TGTGCCAGCAGCCCTAATGGCAGGGATTACACTGAAGCTTTCTTT; j_gene: TRBJ1-1; d_gene: .; v_gene: TRBV7-3; abundance: once
CDR3aa: CASSNPGTEDSRVDSYEQYF; CDR3nt: TGTGCCAGCAGCAATCCCGGGACTGAGGACTCTCGCGTAGACTCCTACGAGCAGTACTTC; j_gene: TRBJ2-7; d_gene: .; v_gene: TRBV21-1; abundance: .
CDR3aa: CASSLGQGTDTQYF; CDR3nt: TGTGCCAGCAGCTTAGGGCAGGGTACAGATACGCAGTATTTT; j_gene: TRBJ2-3; d_gene: .; v_gene: TRBV11-1; abundance: .
CDR3aa: CASSFLGARCTF; CDR3nt: TGTGCCAGCAGTTTTTTGGGCGCCCGATGCACCTTC; j_gene: TRBJ1-2; d_gene: .; v_gene: TRBV12-3/TRBV12-4; abundance: .
CDR3aa: CATSRDRSGKQETQYF; CDR3nt: TGTGCCACCAGCAGAGATCGATCGGGAAAACAAGAGACCCAGTACTTC; j_gene: TRBJ2-5; d_gene: .; v_gene: TRBV15; abundance: .
CDR3aa: CASSPRDDTLIAKNIQYF; CDR3nt: TGTGCCAGCAGCCCCCGGGATGATACGTTAATAGCCAAAAACATTCAGTACTTC; j_gene: TRBJ2-4; d_gene: .; v_gene: TRBV9; abundance: .
CDR3aa: CAISESRQGASEGSPLHF; CDR3nt: TGTGCCATCAGTGAGTCACGACAGGGGGCGTCGGAAGGATCACCCCTCCACTTT; j_gene: TRBJ1-6; d_gene: TRBD1; v_gene: TRBV10-3; abundance: .
CDR3aa: CASSLTSGGRSQETQYF; CDR3nt: TGTGCCAGCAGCTTAACTAGCGGGGGCCGGTCTCAAGAGACCCAGTACTTC; j_gene: TRBJ2-5; d_gene: TRBD2; v_gene: TRBV5-5; abundance: .
CDR3aa: CASGLPPGTGVLWQYF; CDR3nt: TGTGCTAGTGGCCTCCCTCCCGGGACAGGGGTGTTATGGCAGTACTTC; j_gene: TRBJ2-7; d_gene: TRBD1; v_gene: TRBV12-5; abundance: .
CDR3aa: CASSFGQTYNSPLHF; CDR3nt: TGTGCCAGCAGCTTCGGACAGACATATAATTCACCCCTCCACTTT; j_gene: TRBJ1-6; d_gene: .; v_gene: TRBV5-4; abundance: few
CDR3aa: CASSSRPEQPQHF; CDR3nt: TGTGCCAGCAGTTCCCGCCCCGAGCAGCCCCAGCATTTT; j_gene: TRBJ1-5; d_gene: .; v_gene: TRBV27; abundance: few
CDR3aa: CASSSQGDQPQHF; CDR3nt: TGTGCCAGCAGCTCACAGGGGGACCAGCCCCAGCATTTT; j_gene: TRBJ1-5; d_gene: TRBD1; v_gene: TRBV7-2; abundance: .
CDR3aa: CASSLGWSTGELFF; CDR3nt: TGTGCCAGCAGCTTAGGGTGGAGCACCGGGGAGCTGTTTTTT; j_gene: TRBJ2-2; d_gene: .; v_gene: TRBV7-3; abundance: .
CDR3aa: CASSYSTLGRGRGYTF; CDR3nt: TGTGCCAGCAGTTACTCAACCTTAGGAAGGGGAAGAGGCTACACCTTC; j_gene: TRBJ1-2; d_gene: .; v_gene: TRBV6-5; abundance: .
CDR3aa: CASRESPEAFF; CDR3nt: TGTGCCAGCAGAGAAAGCCCTGAAGCTTTCTTT; j_gene: TRBJ1-1; d_gene: .; v_gene: TRBV2; abundance: .
CDR3aa: CASRQGTGGVNYGYTF; CDR3nt: TGTGCCAGCAGGCAAGGGACAGGGGGAGTTAACTATGGCTACACCTTC; j_gene: TRBJ1-2; d_gene: TRBD1; v_gene: TRBV6-6; abundance: .
CDR3aa: CASSSNPGTGYTF; CDR3nt: TGTGCCAGCAGCTCCAACCCGGGGACAGGCTACACCTTC; j_gene: TRBJ1-2; d_gene: .; v_gene: TRBV7-2; abundance: .
CDR3aa: CASSYGGGPANYGYTF; CDR3nt: TGTGCCAGCAGTTATGGGGGAGGACCGGCTAACTATGGCTACACCTTC; j_gene: TRBJ1-2; d_gene: .; v_gene: TRBV6-5; abundance: once
CDR3aa: CASRTERDSLNSPLHF; CDR3nt: TGTGCCAGCAGGACGGAAAGGGACAGCCTTAATTCACCCCTCCACTTT; j_gene: TRBJ1-6; d_gene: TRBD1; v_gene: TRBV11-1; abundance: .
CDR3aa: CASSPPGQTYNEQFF; CDR3nt: TGTGCCAGCAGCCCCCCGGGACAGACATACAATGAGCAGTTCTTC; j_gene: TRBJ2-1; d_gene: TRBD1; v_gene: TRBV7-9; abundance: .
CDR3aa: CASAQGPNTEAFF; CDR3nt: TGTGCCAGCGCCCAGGGTCCGAACACTGAAGCTTTCTTT; j_gene: TRBJ1-1; d_gene: .; v_gene: TRBV2; abundance: .
CDR3aa: CATSGGGAETQYF; CDR3nt: TGTGCCACCAGTGGAGGGGGCGCAGAGACCCAGTACTTC; j_gene: TRBJ2-5; d_gene: TRBD1; v_gene: TRBV24-1; abundance: .
CDR3aa: CASSMTGGFGQPQHF; CDR3nt: TGTGCCAGTAGTATGACAGGGGGCTTTGGTCAGCCCCAGCATTTT; j_gene: TRBJ1-5; d_gene: TRBD1; v_gene: TRBV19; abundance: .
CDR3aa: CASNWQYQETQYF; CDR3nt: TGTGCCAGCAATTGGCAGTACCAAGAGACCCAGTACTTC; j_gene: TRBJ2-5; d_gene: .; v_gene: TRBV2; abundance: .
CDR3aa: CASSQGQGANTQYF; CDR3nt: TGTGCCAGCAGCCAAGGACAGGGTGCAAATACGCAGTATTTT; j_gene: TRBJ2-3; d_gene: TRBD1; v_gene: TRBV7-9; abundance: .
CDR3aa: CASSFSSGQAAGEQYF; CDR3nt: TGTGCCAGCAGCTTTTCGTCCGGACAGGCCGCCGGGGAGCAGTACTTC; j_gene: TRBJ2-7; d_gene: TRBD1; v_gene: TRBV11-3; abundance: .
CDR3aa: CSVDRGDLANYGYTF; CDR3nt: TGCAGCGTTGACAGGGGGGACTTAGCTAACTATGGCTACACCTTC; j_gene: TRBJ1-2; d_gene: TRBD1; v_gene: TRBV29-1; abundance: .
CDR3aa: CASRGGQNQPQHF; CDR3nt: TGTGCCAGCAGGGGGGGGCAGAATCAGCCCCAGCATTTT; j_gene: TRBJ1-5; d_gene: .; v_gene: TRBV6-5; abundance: .
CDR3aa: CASSLGDSGGYGYTF; CDR3nt: TGCGCCAGCAGCTTGGGGGACTCTGGGGGCTATGGCTACACCTTC; j_gene: TRBJ1-2; d_gene: .; v_gene: TRBV5-1; abundance: .
CDR3aa: CASGSPVQAYF; CDR3nt: TGTGCTAGTGGTTCCCCAGTTCAGGCATATTTT; j_gene: TRBJ1-3; d_gene: .; v_gene: TRBV12-5; abundance: .
CDR3aa: CASSPLTLARQYYGYTF; CDR3nt: TGTGCCAGCAGCCCGCTTACCCTTGCTCGACAGTACTATGGCTACACCTTC; j_gene: TRBJ1-2; d_gene: .; v_gene: TRBV7-2; abundance: .
CDR3aa: CASSPQAGPGGYGYTF; CDR3nt: TGTGCCAGCAGCCCTCAGGCCGGGCCGGGAGGCTATGGCTACACCTTC; j_gene: TRBJ1-2; d_gene: .; v_gene: TRBV3-1/TRBV3-2; abundance: .
CDR3aa: CASSQGGLGTEAFF; CDR3nt: TGTGCCAGCAGCCAGGGGGGTTTGGGCACTGAAGCTTTCTTT; j_gene: TRBJ1-1; d_gene: TRBD1; v_gene: TRBV5-4; abundance: .
CDR3aa: CASSLGAGGHTGELFF; CDR3nt: TGTGCCAGCAGCTTAGGGGCAGGGGGCCACACCGGGGAGCTGTTTTTT; j_gene: TRBJ2-2; d_gene: TRBD1; v_gene: TRBV7-2; abundance: .
CDR3aa: CASSDRPSGGYTF; CDR3nt: TGTGCCAGCAGTGATAGACCCTCGGGTGGCTACACCTTC; j_gene: TRBJ1-2; d_gene: .; v_gene: TRBV6-1; abundance: .
CDR3aa: CASSQARQGSYEQYF; CDR3nt: TGTGCCAGCAGCCAAGCCCGGCAGGGCTCCTACGAGCAGTACTTC; j_gene: TRBJ2-7; d_gene: .; v_gene: TRBV3-1/TRBV3-2; abundance: .
CDR3aa: CASSTDSDTQYF; CDR3nt: TGTGCCAGCTCAACGGACTCAGATACGCAGTATTTT; j_gene: TRBJ2-3; d_gene: .; v_gene: TRBV18; abundance: .